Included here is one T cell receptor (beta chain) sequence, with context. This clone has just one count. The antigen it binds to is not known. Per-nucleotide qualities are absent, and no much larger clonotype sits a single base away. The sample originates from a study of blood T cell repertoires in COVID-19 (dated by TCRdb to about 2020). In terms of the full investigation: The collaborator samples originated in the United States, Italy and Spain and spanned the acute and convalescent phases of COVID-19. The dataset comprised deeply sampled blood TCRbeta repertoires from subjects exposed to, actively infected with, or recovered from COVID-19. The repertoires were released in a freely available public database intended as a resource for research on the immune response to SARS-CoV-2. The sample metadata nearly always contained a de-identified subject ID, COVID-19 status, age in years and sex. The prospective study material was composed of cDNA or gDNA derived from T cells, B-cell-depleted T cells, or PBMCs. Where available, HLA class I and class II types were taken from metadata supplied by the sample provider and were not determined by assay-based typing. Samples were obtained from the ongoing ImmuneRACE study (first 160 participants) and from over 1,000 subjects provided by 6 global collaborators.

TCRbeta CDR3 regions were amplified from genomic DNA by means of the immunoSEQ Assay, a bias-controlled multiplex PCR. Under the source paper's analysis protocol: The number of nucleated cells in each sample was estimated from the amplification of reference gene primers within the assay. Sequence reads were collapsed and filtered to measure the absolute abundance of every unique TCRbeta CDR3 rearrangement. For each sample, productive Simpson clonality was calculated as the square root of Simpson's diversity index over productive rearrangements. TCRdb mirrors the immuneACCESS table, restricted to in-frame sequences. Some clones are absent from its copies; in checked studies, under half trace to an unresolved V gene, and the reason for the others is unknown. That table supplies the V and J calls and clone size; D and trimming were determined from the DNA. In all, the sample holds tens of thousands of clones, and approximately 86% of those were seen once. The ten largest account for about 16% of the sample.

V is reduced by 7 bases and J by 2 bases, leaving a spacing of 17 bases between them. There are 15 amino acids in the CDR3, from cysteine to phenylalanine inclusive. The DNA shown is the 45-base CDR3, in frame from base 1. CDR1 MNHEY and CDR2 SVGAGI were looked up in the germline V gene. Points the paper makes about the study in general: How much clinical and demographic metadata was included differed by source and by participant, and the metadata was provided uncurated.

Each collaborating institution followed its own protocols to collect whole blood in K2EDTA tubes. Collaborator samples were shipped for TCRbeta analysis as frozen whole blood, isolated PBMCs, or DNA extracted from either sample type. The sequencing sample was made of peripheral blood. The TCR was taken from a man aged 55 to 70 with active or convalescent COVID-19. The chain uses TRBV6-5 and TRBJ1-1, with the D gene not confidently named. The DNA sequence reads TGTGCCAGCAAAACAAATGGGCGGGGAAACACTGAAGCTTTCTTT. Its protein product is CASKTNGRGNTEAFF.